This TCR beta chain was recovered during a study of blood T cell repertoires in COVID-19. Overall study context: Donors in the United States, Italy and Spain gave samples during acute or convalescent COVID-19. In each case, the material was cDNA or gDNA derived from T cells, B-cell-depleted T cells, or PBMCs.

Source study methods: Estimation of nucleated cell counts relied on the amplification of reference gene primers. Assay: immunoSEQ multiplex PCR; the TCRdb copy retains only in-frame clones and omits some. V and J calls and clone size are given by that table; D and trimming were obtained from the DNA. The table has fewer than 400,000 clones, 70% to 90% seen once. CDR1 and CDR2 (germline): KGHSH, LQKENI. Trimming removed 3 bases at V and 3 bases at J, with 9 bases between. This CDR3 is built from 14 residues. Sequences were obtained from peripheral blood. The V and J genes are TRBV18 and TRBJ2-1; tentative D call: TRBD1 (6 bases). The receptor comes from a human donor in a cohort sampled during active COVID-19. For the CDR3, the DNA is TGTGCCAGCTCACCGTCAGGGGACTACAATGAGCAGTTCTTC. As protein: CASSPSGDYNEQFF.